This T cell receptor beta chain was recovered during a study of blood T cell repertoires in COVID-19. Study-level information: PBMCs, B-cell-depleted T cells, or T cells were the source of the cDNA or gDNA that made up the material.

Per the germline V gene, CDR1 is MGHRA and CDR2 is YSYEKL. V was pared by 6 bases and J by 5 bases, with 16 bases between. This CDR3 contains 14 residues. Patients at the Seattle site were enrolled during active infection and followed longitudinally. Libraries were prepared by immunoSEQ multiplex PCR; TCRdb keeps only in-frame clonotypes and omits some of them. The sample has roughly 180,000 clones, roughly 84% seen once. This clonotype was sampled from a woman in her forties or fifties with COVID-19, enrolled during active disease. Sequenced sample: peripheral blood. The V and J genes are TRBV4-1 and TRBJ2-5; tentatively, D is TRBD2 (7 bases). Written as DNA, the CDR3 is TGCGCCAGCAGGAAAGGGGGGGCGGGCGAGACCCAGTACTTC. This gives the protein CASRKGGAGETQYF.